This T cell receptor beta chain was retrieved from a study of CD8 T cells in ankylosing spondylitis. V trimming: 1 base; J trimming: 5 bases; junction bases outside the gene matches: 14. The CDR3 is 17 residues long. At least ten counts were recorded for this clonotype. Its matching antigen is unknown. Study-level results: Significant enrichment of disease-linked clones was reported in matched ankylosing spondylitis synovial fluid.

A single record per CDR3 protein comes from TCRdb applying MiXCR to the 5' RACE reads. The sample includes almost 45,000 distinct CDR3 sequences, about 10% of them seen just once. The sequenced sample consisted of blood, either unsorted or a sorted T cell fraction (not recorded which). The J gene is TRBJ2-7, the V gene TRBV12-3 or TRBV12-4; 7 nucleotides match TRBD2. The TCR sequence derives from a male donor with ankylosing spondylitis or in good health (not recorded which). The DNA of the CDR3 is TGTGCCAGCAGTTTAGGTCTTGGAGACGGACTAGGGGACGAGCAGTACTTC. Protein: CASSLGLGDGLGDEQYF.